One T cell receptor (beta chain) is described in this entry. During active infection, Seattle patients enrolled and were then monitored through disease. This sample stems from a study of blood T cell repertoires in COVID-19. Data came from immunoSEQ multiplex PCR; TCRdb stores just in-frame clones and leaves some out. This sample carries a few hundred thousand clones, around 90% of them seen once, and the ten largest clones take just under 6.5%. The CDR3 consists of 16 residues. Germline V CDR1 and CDR2: MNHNY, SVGAGI (reference sequence). With 5 bases clipped from V and 0 bases from J, the junction kept 10 bases outside the gene matches.

The sample was peripheral blood. The receptor comes from a woman in her fifties or sixties with COVID-19, enrolled during active disease. The chain is built from TRBV6-6 and TRBJ2-7; 7 positions agree with TRBD2. The CDR3 region has the DNA TGTGCCAGCAGTCGTCTACCCCAGCGGGACTCCTACGAGCAGTACTTC. Translating gives CASSRLPQRDSYEQYF.